The T cell receptor (beta chain) described here comes from a study of T cells in Graves' hyperthyroidism and ophthalmopathy. TCR beta CDR3 regions were amplified from RNA. In the first-round RT-PCR of the TCR CDR3, the HTBI primer set was used. Via MiXCR, TCRdb re-called the multiplex PCR reads, giving one row per CDR3 protein. The profile shows 130,000 to 150,000 distinct CDR3 sequences, roughly 23% of them singletons. Germline CDR1 is LGHDT and CDR2 is YNNKEL (reference sequence). CDR3 size: 15 residues. Trimming left V 0 bases short and J 1 base short, with 9 bases between. There are many counts of this clonotype. Over 8 ml fresh peripheral blood yielded the PBMCs.

The V call is TRBV3-1, the J call TRBJ1-1; no reliable D call. The sequence was obtained from a woman aged 45-59 years with Graves' hyperthyroidism that later progressed to Graves' ophthalmopathy. Material for sequencing was blood. The CDR3 nucleotides read TGTGCCAGCAGCCAAGATCAGAGGAAGAACACTGAAGCTTTCTTT. It specifies CASSQDQRKNTEAFF. Using reference TRBV3-1 and TRBJ1-1 for the parts outside the CDR3, the full variable domain is DTAVSQTPKYLVTQMGNDKSIKCEQNLGHDTMYWYKQDSKKFLKIMFSYNNKELIINETVPNRFSPKSPDKAHLNLHINSLELGDSAVYFCASSQDQRKNTEAFFGQGTRLTVV.